The 20 T cell receptor beta chains listed next were all sequenced from one sample in a study of blood T cell repertoires in COVID-19. The repertoire was sequenced with immunoSEQ multiplex PCR; TCRdb's copy has only in-frame clones and lacks some. The sample has about 220,000 clones; 86% are singletons. Sequenced material: PBMCs or T cells enriched from blood (not recorded which). These receptors all come from a woman aged 40 to 50 with acute COVID-19.

The CDR3 protein is CASSQQAGGSYNEQFF. CDR3 coding DNA: TGTGCCAGCAGCCAACAGGCAGGGGGCTCCTACAATGAGCAGTTCTTC. This rearrangement joins TRBV11-1 to TRBJ2-1; 7 bases fit TRBD1. CDR1 and CDR2 from the germline V gene are SGHAT and FQDESV (reference sequence). The J segment lost 0 bases and the V segment lost 5 bases, leaving 7 bases of the junction unmatched. The CDR3 runs to 16 residues.

The CDR3 reads CASSILYRGTPEAFF. DNA of the CDR3: TGTGCCAGTAGTATCCTTTACAGGGGAACCCCTGAAGCTTTCTTT. V usage is TRBV19 and J usage is TRBJ1-1; 7 nucleotides align to TRBD1. J was trimmed by 6 bases and V by 3 bases; bases with no gene match: 10. The CDR3 extends over 15 amino acids. CDR1 LNHDA and CDR2 SQIVND come from the germline V gene (reference sequence).

This chain connects TRBV11-2 to TRBJ2-7; D gene uncertain. Germline V gene sequence: CDR1 SGHAT, CDR2 FQNNGV. V lost 3 bases to trimming and J lost 6 bases, with 6 bases between them. The length of the CDR3 is 11 residues. The CDR3 sequence: CASSFYSEQYF. In nucleotides, the CDR3 is TGTGCCAGCAGCTTCTATTCCGAGCAGTACTTC.

The chain recombines TRBV19 with TRBJ2-2; TRBD1 is a possible D gene (6 bases). Between the trimmed V and J ends, which lost 3 bases and 6 bases, there was a span of 14 bases. Per the germline V gene, CDR1 is LNHDA and CDR2 is SQIVND (reference sequence). This CDR3 is 15 amino acids long. The CDR3 loop is CASSIWASGAGELFF. CDR3 nucleotides: TGTGCCAGTAGTATTTGGGCTTCAGGGGCCGGGGAGCTGTTTTTT.

As to this clone: In the same sample, other DNA sequences code for this CDR3. The chain recombines TRBV19 with TRBJ2-7, with 8 bases matching TRBD1. There are 13 residues in the CDR3. Unmatched junction bases numbered 2, after V lost 3 bases and J lost 4 bases. In germline, CDR1 is LNHDA, CDR2 SQIVND (reference sequence). The CDR3 sequence: CASSIQGAYEQYF. CDR3 nucleotides: TGTGCCAGTAGTATCCAGGGGGCTTACGAGCAGTACTTC.

This clone has more than one count but fewer than ten. The chain couples TRBV2 to TRBJ1-5, with 9 positions matching TRBD1. The CDR3 consists of 12 residues. With V trimmed by 8 bases and J by 5 bases, 1 base remained unmatched. Germline V gives CDR1 SNHLY, CDR2 FYNNEI. The CDR3 DNA sequence: TGTGCCAGCGACAGGGGGTATCAGCCCCAGCATTTT. Translating gives CASDRGYQPQHF.

This clone was seen a handful of times. The chain uses TRBV12-3 or TRBV12-4 and TRBJ2-1; D may be TRBD2 (5 bases). The CDR3 has 12 amino acids. Trimming took off 1 base at V and 14 bases at J, with 12 bases between the two ends. CDR3 residues: CASSLVSIGEFF. The CDR3 nucleotides are TGTGCCAGCAGTTTAGTTTCAATCGGGGAGTTCTTC.

The chain combines TRBV2 with TRBJ1-2; TRBD1 agrees at 8 bases. The CDR3 covers 14 residues. In germline, CDR1 is SNHLY, CDR2 FYNNEI. Trimming cost V 4 bases and J 5 bases; bases outside gene matches: 6. The DNA for the CDR3 is TGTGCCAGCAGTGTTACAGGGGGGGCTTATGGCTACACCTTC. This codes for CASSVTGGAYGYTF. The whole variable domain, filled in from reference TRBV2 and TRBJ1-2, reads EPEVTQTPSHQVTQMGQEVILRCVPISNHLYFYWYRQILGQKVEFLVSFYNNEISEKSEIFDDQFSVERPDGSNFTLKIRSTKLEDSAMYFCASSVTGGAYGYTFGSGTRLTVV.

V gene TRBV25-1 combines with J gene TRBJ1-3, with D perhaps matching TRBD1 (6 bases). In germline, CDR1 is MGHDK, CDR2 SYGVNS. This CDR3 comprises 16 residues. Trimming removed 3 bases from V and 7 bases from J, with 19 bases in between. The CDR3 region has the DNA TGTGCCAGCAGTGACGCCACGGCGGGGGCCCTGAACACCATATATTTT. Translated, it gives CASSDATAGALNTIYF.

The J gene is TRBJ2-5, the V gene TRBV2; D is unclear. Trimming shortened V by 7 bases and J by 3 bases, and 9 bases separated the two germline ends. CDR1 and CDR2 from the germline V gene are SNHLY and FYNNEI. This CDR3 spans 12 amino acids. The CDR3 is CASTSEKETQYF. In DNA form, the CDR3 reads TGTGCCAGCACCTCTGAGAAAGAGACCCAGTACTTC.

The chain recombines TRBV2 with TRBJ1-5; 9 bases fit TRBD1. V shed 6 bases, J shed 1 base, and the junction held 7 bases outside the gene matches. The CDR3 spans 16 residues. Germline CDR1 is SNHLY and CDR2 is FYNNEI. This CDR3 is CASRGQGILSNQPQHF. The CDR3 DNA follows: TGTGCCAGCAGGGGACAGGGAATACTCAGCAATCAGCCCCAGCATTTT.

The chain employs TRBV7-6 and TRBJ2-2; 7 nucleotides match TRBD2. Trimming took 4 bases from V and 5 from J; bases not matched to a gene: 10. The germline CDR1 and CDR2 sequences are SGHVS and FNYEAQ. This CDR3 comprises 16 residues. The CDR3 loop reads CASSSFSGLNTGELFF. DNA of the CDR3: TGTGCCAGCAGCTCCTTCTCGGGACTAAATACCGGGGAGCTGTTTTTT.

V is TRBV9 and J is TRBJ1-1; tentatively, D is TRBD1 (5 bases). The CDR3 is made up of 15 amino acids. Per the germline V gene, CDR1 is SGDLS and CDR2 is YYNGEE. The V and J ends lost 4 bases and 3 bases respectively, with 16 bases between them. The chain's CDR3 is CASSRQRGFDTEAFF. CDR3 nucleotides: TGTGCCAGCAGCAGACAACGGGGGTTCGACACTGAAGCTTTCTTT.

The gene calls are TRBV7-8 and TRBJ1-1; D is unresolved. CDR3 length equals 14 residues. From germline, CDR1 is SGHVS and CDR2 FQNEAQ. V was shortened by 0 bases and J by 5 bases, with 10 bases between the two germline ends. The CDR3 nucleotides read TGTGCCAGCAGCTTAGCGCTCCCGAGGACTGAAGCTTTCTTT. The encoded protein is CASSLALPRTEAFF. The entire variable domain, with the rest obtained from reference TRBV7-8 and TRBJ1-1, is as follows: GAGVSQSPRYKVAKRGQDVALRCDPISGHVSLFWYQQALGQGPEFLTYFQNEAQLDKSGLPSDRFFAERPEGSVSTLKIQRTQQEDSAVYLCASSLALPRTEAFFGQGTRLTVV.

The chain recombines TRBV2 with TRBJ1-6; 10 positions match TRBD1. V gave up 6 bases and J gave up 8 bases; unmatched junction bases: 10. This CDR3 is 16 amino acids long. The germline V gene has CDR1 SNHLY and CDR2 FYNNEI. Here the CDR3 reads CASSGGPGQGDSPLHF. CDR3 sequence (DNA): TGTGCCAGCAGCGGCGGTCCCGGACAGGGGGATTCACCCCTCCACTTT.

The J gene is TRBJ1-3, the V gene TRBV9; 7 bases fit TRBD1. Germline V lookup: CDR1 SGDLS, CDR2 YYNGEE. The CDR3 runs 16 residues. V dropped 4 bases and J dropped 4; count of bases not matched to a gene: 11. CDR3 region: CASSPRDRASGNTIYF. CDR3 DNA: TGTGCCAGCAGCCCCCGCGACAGGGCATCGGGAAACACCATATATTTT.

This chain connects TRBV19 to TRBJ2-1; 8 nucleotides align to TRBD2. The V segment lost 3 bases and the J segment 8 bases; nucleotides outside the gene matches: 12. This CDR3 comprises 16 residues. In germline, CDR1 is LNHDA, CDR2 SQIVND (reference sequence). CDR3 in amino acids: CASSMPSGGLSDEQFF. Written as DNA, the CDR3 is TGTGCCAGTAGTATGCCCAGCGGGGGATTATCGGATGAGCAGTTCTTC.

This clone came up a few times. The V and J genes are TRBV5-4 and TRBJ1-6; weak D call: TRBD1 (5 bases). The CDR3 consists of 15 residues. The ends were cut back, 2 bases at V and 0 bases at J, with 6 bases in the middle. Germline V gene lookup returns CDR1 SGHNT and CDR2 YYREEE (reference sequence). This chain's CDR3 is CASSLTGSYNSPLHF. The CDR3 DNA sequence: TGTGCCAGCAGCTTAACAGGCTCCTATAATTCACCCCTCCACTTT.

The chain uses TRBV7-9 and TRBJ1-3; tentatively, D is TRBD1 (5 bases). This CDR3 region has 14 residues. Germline V CDR1 and CDR2: SEHNR, FQNEAQ (reference sequence). The V end was cut by 4 bases, the J end by 3 bases, with 10 bases between. CDR3 nucleotides: TGTGCCAGCAGCTCTCCGGGGGGTGGAAACACCATATATTTT. This sequence encodes CASSSPGGGNTIYF.

The CDR3 protein is CASLPGVMNTEAFF. The CDR3 DNA reads TGCGCCAGCCTCCCAGGGGTTATGAACACTGAAGCTTTCTTT. The chain is built from TRBV10-2 and TRBJ1-1; D is perhaps TRBD1 (6 bases). Germline CDR1 reads WSHSY; CDR2 reads SAAADI. The CDR3 runs to 14 residues. The V end was cut by 8 bases, the J end by 0 bases, with 13 bases between.